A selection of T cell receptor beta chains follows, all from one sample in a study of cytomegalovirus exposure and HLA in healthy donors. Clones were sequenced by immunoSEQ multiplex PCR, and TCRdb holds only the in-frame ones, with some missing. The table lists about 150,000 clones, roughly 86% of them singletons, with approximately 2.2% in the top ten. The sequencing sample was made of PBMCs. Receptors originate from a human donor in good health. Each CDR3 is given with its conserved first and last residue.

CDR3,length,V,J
CASSLAPGQRMGYGYTF,17,TRBV11-2,TRBJ1-2
CASRDRTGLNTEAFF,15,TRBV2,TRBJ1-1
CASSSAGVGTYEQYF,15,TRBV27,TRBJ2-7
CASSVNSGSFNEQYF,15,TRBV6-1,TRBJ2-7
CASSPDRFNSPLHF,14,TRBV7-2,TRBJ1-6
CASSIDRALTNTEAFF,16,TRBV19,TRBJ1-1
CASSLTPRSPSGRASDFYNEQFF,23,TRBV13,TRBJ2-1
CATSSPGQGISSGANVLTF,19,TRBV15,TRBJ2-6
CASSPEGGRSYEQYF,15,TRBV7-8,TRBJ2-7
CSVEGRGGRVRETQYF,16,TRBV29-1,TRBJ2-5
CASSWTSGSSYNEQFF,16,TRBV2,TRBJ2-1
CASSQTPGGSYNEQFF,16,TRBV5-1,TRBJ2-1
CASSLESVNTEAFF,14,TRBV5-1,TRBJ1-1
CASSPGQGVYEQFF,14,TRBV2,TRBJ2-1
CASSQGLATYEQYF,14,TRBV11-2,TRBJ2-7
CASSRDRETEAFF,13,TRBV6-1,TRBJ1-1
CSVEAGRATTEAFF,14,TRBV29-1,TRBJ1-1
CASSPSGVNTEAFF,14,TRBV19,TRBJ1-1
CASSYRQGWGGYGYTF,16,TRBV5-6,TRBJ1-2
CASSDSLAGGRNEQFF,16,TRBV6-4,TRBJ2-1
CASSLNRVNTEAFF,14,TRBV7-2,TRBJ1-1
CASSLGGGILYNEQFF,16,TRBV7-8,TRBJ2-1
CASSLATGANEQFF,14,TRBV7-7,TRBJ2-1
CASSAGLARYNEQFF,15,TRBV18,TRBJ2-1
CATSMWLEGTEAFF,14,TRBV15,TRBJ1-1
CASRGTSGRSYEQYF,15,TRBV2,TRBJ2-7
CATGTSGDQETQYF,14,TRBV25-1,TRBJ2-5
CASSLATGVVQPQHF,15,TRBV7-2,TRBJ1-5
CASSYSAPYEQYF,13,TRBV7-2,TRBJ2-7
CASSPYTGLGTGELFF,16,TRBV5-1,TRBJ2-2
CASSSSTIYF,10,TRBV11-2,TRBJ1-3
CASNSTRTPYNEQFF,15,TRBV7-9,TRBJ2-1
CASSRSGNYEQYF,13,TRBV7-2,TRBJ2-7
CASSYGRDRTRSGANVLTF,19,TRBV27,TRBJ2-6
CAISESRQPSYEQYF,15,TRBV10-3,TRBJ2-7
CASSLAGGNYGYTF,14,TRBV7-2,TRBJ1-2
CASSPGQGYTEAFF,14,TRBV18,TRBJ1-1
CASSTRLARTGSNQPQHF,18,TRBV19,TRBJ1-5
CASSDPDRLYGYTF,14,TRBV2,TRBJ1-2
CASSPQGATDTQYF,14,TRBV18,TRBJ2-3
CASSLAGTSVETQYF,15,TRBV7-2,TRBJ2-5
CATSPLPTGLNTEAFF,16,TRBV15,TRBJ1-1
CASSSGLAGVVNNEQFF,17,TRBV9,TRBJ2-1
CASRRFAERGYTF,13,TRBV19,TRBJ1-2
CASSPAGARDTIYF,14,TRBV27,TRBJ1-3
CASSRKEGLREKLFF,15,TRBV18,TRBJ1-4
CASSFLVGPQVYEQYF,16,TRBV28,TRBJ2-7
CASSTRDRNSPLHF,14,TRBV7-6,TRBJ1-6
CASSPWAQEKLFF,13,TRBV27,TRBJ1-4
CASSLTSGVAYNEQFF,16,TRBV7-2,TRBJ2-1
CASSPSSGSAYEQYF,15,TRBV5-1,TRBJ2-7
CASSIRQGTNYGYTF,15,TRBV5-4,TRBJ1-2